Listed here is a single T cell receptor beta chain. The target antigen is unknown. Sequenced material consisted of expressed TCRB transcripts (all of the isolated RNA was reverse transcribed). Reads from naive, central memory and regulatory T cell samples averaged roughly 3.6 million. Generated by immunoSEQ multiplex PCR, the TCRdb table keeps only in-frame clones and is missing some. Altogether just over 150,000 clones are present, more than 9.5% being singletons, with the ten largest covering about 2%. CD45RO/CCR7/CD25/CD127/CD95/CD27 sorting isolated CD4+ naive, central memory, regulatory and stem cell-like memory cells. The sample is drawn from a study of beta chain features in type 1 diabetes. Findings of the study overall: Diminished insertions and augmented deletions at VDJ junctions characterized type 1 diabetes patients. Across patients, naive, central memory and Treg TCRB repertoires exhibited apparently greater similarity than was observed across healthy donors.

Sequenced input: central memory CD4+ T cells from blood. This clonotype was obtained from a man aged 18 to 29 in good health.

The CDR3 nucleotides are TGTGCCAGCAGACCAACAGGGGGCAAGTCCTACGAGCAGTACTTC. This sequence encodes CASRPTGGKSYEQYF. The chain couples TRBV7-9 to TRBJ2-7; 9 bases are shared with TRBD1. This CDR3 has 15 amino acids. CDR1 is SEHNR and CDR2 is FQNEAQ in the germline V gene (reference sequence). V lost 6 bases to trimming and J lost 1 base; unmatched junction nucleotides: 7. Full variable domain (remainder filled in from reference TRBV7-9 and TRBJ2-7): DTGVSQNPRHKITKRGQNVTFRCDPISEHNRLYWYRQTLGQGPEFLTYFQNEAQLEKSRLLSDRFSAERPKGSFSTLEIQRTEQGDSAMYLCASRPTGGKSYEQYFGPGTRLTVT.